This TCR beta chain was profiled in a study of cytomegalovirus exposure and HLA in healthy donors. Here immunoSEQ multiplex PCR was the method, and the copy in TCRdb shows in-frame clones only, minus some. This sample has some 270,000 clones, with around 85% found just once. CDR3 size: 14 residues. Germline-derived CDR1 and CDR2 are MGHRA and YSYEKL. The V end was cut by 1 base, the J end by 4 bases, with 10 bases between. Study conclusions and caveats: A few of the chains that were CMV-associated were confirmed in vitro to be specific for CMV antigens.

A remark on this clone: Its matching antigen is unknown.

The validation cohort, a group of around 130 subjects, included the donors and was separate from the approximately 680-subject first cohort. Sequenced input: PBMCs. The V gene is TRBV4-1, the J gene TRBJ1-2; the D is unclear. This receptor was identified in a woman aged 18-35 years in good health and CMV-seronegative. This CDR3 is CASSQVETLYGYTF. CDR3 DNA sequence: TGCGCCAGCAGCCAAGTGGAGACTCTCTATGGCTACACCTTC.